The 8 T cell receptor beta chains below all came from one sample that was sequenced in a study of spatial heterogeneity in lung cancer. Time point reported: sample taken at primary tumor resection. Unsorted whole RNA of tumor, nontumor lung or frozen PBMC was sequenced. A single record per CDR3 protein comes from TCRdb applying MiXCR to the 5' RACE reads. The sample comprises under 10,000 distinct CDR3 sequences, 4% to 5% of which are singletons, and more than 25% rests with the top ten. Sample: PBMCs, taken at surgery. The receptors originated from a male donor with early-stage non-small cell lung cancer.

This clonotype was seen a single time. The library was built for alpha chains, so this beta chain is an off-target read and its size means little. The V and J genes are TRBV27 and TRBJ2-3; a possible D gene is TRBD2 (5 bases). The CDR3 length is 15 residues. The V gene's germline CDR1 is MNHEY and CDR2 SMNVEV (reference sequence). Deletions cut 7 bases from V and 4 bases from J, with 18 bases between. CDR3 nucleotide sequence: TGTGCCAGCAAGCTAGTAATCGCGCGGGCAGATACGCAGTATTTT. As protein: CASKLVIARADTQYF.

This clonotype was counted ten times or more. As an off-target read in a library built for alpha chains, this beta chain has a frequency of little significance. The V gene is TRBV4-1, the J gene TRBJ2-3; 7 bases line up with TRBD1. Germline CDR1 reads MGHRA; CDR2 reads YSYEKL. The junction had 13 bases not matched to a gene; V was cut back by 4 bases and J by 3 bases. The CDR3 is made up of 17 amino acids. The CDR3 coding sequence is TGCGCCAGCAGCCTCCCGTACAGGGGTTTAGGGACAGATACGCAGTATTTT. It translates to CASSLPYRGLGTDTQYF.

This clonotype was seen ten or more times. The library was built for alpha chains, so this beta chain is an off-target read and its size means little. V is TRBV24-1 and J is TRBJ2-2; the D gene is possibly TRBD1 (6 bases). Germline V gene data show CDR1 as KGHDR and CDR2 as SFDVKD. The V end lost 5 bases, the J end lost 3 bases, and 12 bases lay between the germline ends. The CDR3 sequence is 15 residues long. The CDR3, as DNA: TGTGCCACCAGTGGGCAGGGGCCAGACACCGGGGAGCTGTTTTTT. This codes for CATSGQGPDTGELFF.

This clonotype was picked up many times. The library was designed around alpha chains, so this beta chain is a stray read whose abundance carries little weight. V gene TRBV6-1 combines with J gene TRBJ1-5; no definite D call. V shed 7 bases and J shed 2 bases, with 9 bases lying between them. Germline V lookup: CDR1 MNHNS, CDR2 SASEGT. CDR3 length: 13 residues. CDR3 bases: TGTGCCAGCACCTTCCGGGGCAATCAGCCCCAGCATTTT. Translating gives CASTFRGNQPQHF.

This clonotype occurred many times. This beta chain appears as a stray read in a library generated for alpha chains; its size is not informative. The chain has TRBV20-1 and TRBJ2-2, with unresolved D. Trimming left V 6 bases short and J 6 bases short, with 11 bases between. CDR1 DFQATT and CDR2 SNEGSKA come from the germline V gene (reference sequence). The CDR3 loop spans 12 amino acids. CDR3 sequence: CSAQTGAGELFF. CDR3 nucleotides: TGCAGTGCCCAAACTGGGGCCGGGGAGCTGTTTTTT.

The sample holds many counts of this clonotype. This beta chain is an unintended read in a library built for alpha chains; its size means little. The J gene is TRBJ2-1, the V gene TRBV29-1; 9 bases map to TRBD1. Per germline, CDR1 SQVTM and CDR2 ANQGSEA. CDR3 size: 13 residues. V shed 4 bases and J 6 bases; nucleotides not matched to a gene: 4. Here the CDR3 reads CSVGPGQGNEQFF. The CDR3 DNA reads TGCAGCGTTGGTCCGGGACAGGGCAATGAGCAGTTCTTC.

This clonotype has a count of ten or more. Being off target in a library aimed at alpha chains, this beta chain has a size of little meaning. CDR3 sequence (DNA): TGTGCCAGCAGACCAACAGGGAGCACAGATACGCAGTATTTT. This encodes CASRPTGSTDTQYF. The rearrangement links TRBV12-3 or TRBV12-4 to TRBJ2-3; D is perhaps TRBD1 (6 bases). The CDR3 extends over 14 amino acids. Trimming left V 6 bases short and J 0 bases short, with 10 bases between.

This clonotype occurred many times. Since the library was made to target alpha chains, this beta chain is a stray read and its abundance is not meaningful. The chain combines TRBV20-1 with TRBJ2-1, with D tentatively TRBD1 or TRBD2 (6 bases each). With 0 bases removed from V and 5 bases from J, the gap between germline ends came to 14 bases. CDR3 length: 15 residues. From germline, CDR1 is DFQATT and CDR2 SNEGSKA (reference sequence). CDR3 loop: CSARDGRGPNNEQFF. DNA of the CDR3: TGCAGTGCTAGAGATGGCCGGGGGCCCAACAATGAGCAGTTCTTC.